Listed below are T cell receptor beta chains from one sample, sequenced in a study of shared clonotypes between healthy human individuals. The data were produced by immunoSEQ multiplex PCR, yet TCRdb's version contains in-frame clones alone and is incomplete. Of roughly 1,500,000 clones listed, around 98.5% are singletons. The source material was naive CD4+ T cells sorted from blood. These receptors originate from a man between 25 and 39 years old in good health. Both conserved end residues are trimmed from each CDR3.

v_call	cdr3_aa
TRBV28	ASRQGTVTYEQY
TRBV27	ASSLDGRQPQH
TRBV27	ASSLSSTDTQY
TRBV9	ASSPTGVSYNEQF
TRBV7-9	ASSPVWDNQYGYT
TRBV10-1	ASSAFGQGIQY
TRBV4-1	ASSQPGTEVTPGTGELF
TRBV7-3	ASSPKNRGGGYNEQF
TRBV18	ASSHLHLDSNQPQH
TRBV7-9	ASSHGQGGGNEKLF
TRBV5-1	ASSLVAGGYEQY
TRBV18	ASSPAGTGPGNTIY
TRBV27	ASARQADTQY
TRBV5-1	ASSFQASGMGSYNEQF
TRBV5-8	ASSTREPETQY
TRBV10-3	AIGDSGQGVYEQY
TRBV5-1	ASSLASAENYEQY
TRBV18	ASSPLDSPGDTQY
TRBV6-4	ASSDSNGKQANQPQH
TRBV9	ASSEGQGEFSGANVLT
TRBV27	ASRLQGNQPQH
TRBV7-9	ASSLTGDSGNTIY
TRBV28	ASSPLTPNYGYT
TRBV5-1	ASSLGRAGANVLT
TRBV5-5	ASSSAGFQPQH
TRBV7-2	ASSHREFTTYEQY
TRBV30	ALDRGRHEQY
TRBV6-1	ASSPSTGDHEKLF
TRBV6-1	ASSGLAGVAGELF
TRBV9	ASSTRRLAGVNEQF
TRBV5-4	ASSLKREGQTQY
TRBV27	ASSLLQGYPQH